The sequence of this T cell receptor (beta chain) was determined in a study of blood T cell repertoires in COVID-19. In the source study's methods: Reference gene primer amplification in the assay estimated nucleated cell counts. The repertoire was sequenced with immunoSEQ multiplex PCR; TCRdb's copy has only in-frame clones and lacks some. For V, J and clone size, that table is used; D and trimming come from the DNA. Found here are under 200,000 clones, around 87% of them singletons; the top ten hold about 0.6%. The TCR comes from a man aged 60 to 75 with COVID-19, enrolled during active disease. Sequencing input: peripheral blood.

CDR3 sequence (DNA): TGTGCCAGCAGTTACCCCGGGGTCGGCGGAGACTACGAGCAGTACTTC. Protein sequence: CASSYPGVGGDYEQYF. This chain links TRBV6-2 or TRBV6-3 with TRBJ2-7; tentatively, D is TRBD2 (5 bases). Per the germline V gene, CDR1 is MNHEY and CDR2 is SVGEGT. Between the trimmed V and J ends, which lost 2 bases and 3 bases, there was a span of 17 bases. This CDR3 spans 16 amino acids.